This record looks at one T cell receptor beta chain sequence and its context. Synthesis of cDNA was accomplished via 5'RACE employing 10-nucleotide random UMIs. In TCRdb, the 5' RACE reads were re-called with MiXCR into one record per CDR3 protein. The sample includes some 95,000 distinct CDR3 sequences, 3.5% to 4% of them seen just once. These data belong to a study of neurological immune-mediated disorders. With 4 bases clipped from V and 9 bases from J, the junction kept 2 bases outside the gene matches. From germline, CDR1 is MNHEY and CDR2 SVGAGI. This CDR3 is 11 amino acids long. The gene calls are TRBV6-5 and TRBJ1-1; 7 positions match TRBD1. The receptor's source is a woman younger than 35 with multiple sclerosis. Sequencing was carried out using PBMCs. The CDR3 region is CASSLTGKAFF. CDR3 DNA sequence: TGTGCCAGCAGTTTGACAGGGAAAGCTTTCTTT.